The present entry profiles one T cell receptor (beta chain) with its context. TCRdb processed the RT-PCR reads anew with MiXCR; each CDR3 protein has one entry. The sample carries about 74,000 distinct CDR3 sequences, about 30% recorded once. V gave up 2 bases and J gave up 6 bases; unmatched junction bases: 4. The CDR3 is 14 residues long. Germline loops: CDR1 DFQATT, CDR2 SNEGSKA (reference sequence). This entry is derived from a study of patients and donors after allogeneic stem cell transplantation. Sequencing was done on a sample of blood, either unsorted or a sorted T cell fraction (not recorded which). The clonotype comes from a human donor who was either an allogeneic HSCT recipient or a stem cell or donor lymphocyte infusion donor (not recorded which). It is not recorded whose cells these are; they may come from a transplant donor. The chain joins TRBV20-1 to TRBJ2-3; 11 positions agree with TRBD2. The CDR3: CSARHGTSGDTQYF. CDR3 nucleotides: TGCAGTGCTAGACATGGGACTAGCGGCGATACGCAGTATTTT.